The present T cell receptor beta chain was sequenced within a study of T cells in Graves' hyperthyroidism and ophthalmopathy. The CDR3 is 13 amino acids. Germline-derived CDR1 and CDR2 are PRHDT and FYEKMQ (reference sequence). Trimming cost V 5 bases and J 10 bases, with 17 bases left between them. As to this clonotype: Its antigen remains unidentified.

Amplification of TCR beta CDR3 regions was performed using RNA transcripts as template. First-round RT-PCR with HTBI primers amplified the TCR CDR3 region. Via MiXCR, TCRdb re-called the multiplex PCR reads, giving one row per CDR3 protein. This sample has some 650,000 distinct CDR3 sequences, with approximately 16% found just once. Findings of the study overall: Stable hyperthyroidism and ophthalmopathy were separated using 13 V-J signatures.

The PBMCs were sourced from fresh peripheral blood (about 9.7 ml). The clonotype comes from a middle-aged woman with Graves' ophthalmopathy. The chain has TRBV13 and TRBJ2-5, with D possibly TRBD1 on 6 matching bases. Sequencing was done on a sample of blood. CDR3 nucleotides: TGTGCCAGCAGCGTTACAGAGCAGGGGCTCCAGTACTTC. Encoded protein: CASSVTEQGLQYF.